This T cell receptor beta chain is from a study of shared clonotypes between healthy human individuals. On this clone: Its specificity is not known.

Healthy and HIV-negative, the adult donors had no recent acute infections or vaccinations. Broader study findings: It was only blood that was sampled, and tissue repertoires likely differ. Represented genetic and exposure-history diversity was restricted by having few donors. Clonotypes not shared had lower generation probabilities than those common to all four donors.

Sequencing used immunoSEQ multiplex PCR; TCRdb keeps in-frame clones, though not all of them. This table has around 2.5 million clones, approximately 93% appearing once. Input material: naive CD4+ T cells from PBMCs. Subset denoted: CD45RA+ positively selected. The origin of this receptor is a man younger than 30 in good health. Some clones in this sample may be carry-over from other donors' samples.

Here the CDR3 reads CASSSQQSTGELFF. CDR3 bases: TGTGCCAGCAGCTCCCAGCAATCCACCGGGGAGCTGTTTTTT. The V gene is TRBV7-2, the J gene TRBJ2-2; D gene unclear. The ends were cut back, 4 bases at V and 4 bases at J, with 10 bases in the middle. The CDR3 is 14 amino acids. CDR1 is SGHTA, CDR2 FQGNSA, per germline.